This TCR beta chain derives from a study of T cell repertoires in cytomegalovirus infection (dated by TCRdb to about 2019). Context from the whole study: Alongside well-studied HLA-B-restricted epitopes, the peptide stimulations were aimed at recently identified HLA-C-restricted CMV epitopes, whose presentation resists viral immunomodulation. Because public TCR beta signatures pointed to carriage of CMV infection together with the matching HLA type, the HLA type of each donor mattered for the analysis. General study outcomes and caveats: The ex vivo response was dominated by HLA-C-restricted CMV-specific TCR beta clonotypes, and the single most frequent clonotype in two of eight donors was supplied by these HLA-C-restricted clonotypes. Cumulative frequency of public TCR beta family members discriminated carriers of CMV infection plus the relevant HLA type in this cohort and an independent approximately 360-donor cohort.

With respect to this clonotype: No cognate antigen has been identified for it. The input lacks base qualities; no much larger clone sits a single base away.

From the cysteine through the phenylalanine, the CDR3 covers 16 amino acids. Here the CDR3 DNA is all that survives: 48 bases in frame from base 1. Via the germline V gene, CDR1 is SGHVT and CDR2 SQSDAQ. V is pruned by 5 bases and J by 3 bases, leaving 9 bases of the junction without a gene match. The sample's treatment or condition label, decoded: in vitro stimulation with specific CMV peptide epitopes to enrich CMV-specific T cells. This sample was sequenced with an Illumina HiSeq 1500. The public reads were reprocessed in TCRdb via fastp at Q25 and MiXCR, keeping in-frame beta chains. Each entry is one CDR3 protein sequence, shown with its most common DNA and genes. The sample includes 200,000 to 250,000 distinct CDR3 sequences, with around two fifths observed a single time. Of the sample, about 60% falls within the top ten clones.

The TCR sequence derives from a human donor in good health (CMV status not recorded). Some clones in this sample may be carry-over from other donors' samples. The sequence is built from TRBV7-4 and TRBJ2-3, and 9 junctional nucleotides match TRBD1. Material: CD8+ T cells from cultured PBMCs, obtained from culture after CMV antigen stimulation. The nucleotides read TGTGCCAGCAGCACCCGACAGGGGGAGGCAACAGATACGCAGTATTTT. Translated, this is CASSTRQGEATDTQYF. The reference TRBV7-4 and TRBJ2-3 proteins fill in what lies around the CDR3, so the full variable domain reads GAGVSQSPRYKVAKRGRDVALRCDSISGHVTLYWYRQTLGQGSEVLTYSQSDAQRDKSGRPSGRFSAERPERSVSTLKIQRTEQGDSAVYLCASSTRQGEATDTQYFGPGTRLTVL.